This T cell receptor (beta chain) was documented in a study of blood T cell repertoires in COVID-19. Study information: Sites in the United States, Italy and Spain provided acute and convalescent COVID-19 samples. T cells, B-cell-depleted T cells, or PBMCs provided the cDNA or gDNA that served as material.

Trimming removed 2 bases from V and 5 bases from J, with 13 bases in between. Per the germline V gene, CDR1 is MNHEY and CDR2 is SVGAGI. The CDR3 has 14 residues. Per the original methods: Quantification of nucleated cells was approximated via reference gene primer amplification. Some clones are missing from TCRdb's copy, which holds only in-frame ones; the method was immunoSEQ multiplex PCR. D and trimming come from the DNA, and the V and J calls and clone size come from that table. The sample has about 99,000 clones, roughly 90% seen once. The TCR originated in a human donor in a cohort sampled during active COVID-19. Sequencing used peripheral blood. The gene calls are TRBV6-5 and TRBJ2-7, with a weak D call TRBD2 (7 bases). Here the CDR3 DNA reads TGTGCCAGCAGTTACGGCGGGGGCGGGAACGAGCAGTACTTC. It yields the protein CASSYGGGGNEQYF.